The clone carrying this T cell receptor beta chain was found many times. The data were taken from a study of T cells after yellow fever vaccination. The CDR3 covers 17 residues. Germline V gene sequence: CDR1 LGHNA, CDR2 YSLEER. V lost 0 bases, J lost 2 bases, and 16 bases lay in between. TCRdb re-called the 5' RACE reads with MiXCR, one entry per CDR3 protein. The sample carries hundreds of thousands of distinct CDR3 sequences, 9.5% to 15% recorded once. V and J are TRBV4-3 and TRBJ2-5; TRBD1 or TRBD2 may be the D gene (7 bases each). The source of this sequence is a man aged 18 to 35 who received the YFV17D yellow fever vaccine. The specimen was CD4+ T cells sorted from PBMCs, collected 15 days after the yellow fever booster vaccination. The CDR3 loop is CASSQEARGDYQETQYF. The CDR3 coding sequence is TGCGCCAGCAGCCAAGAGGCCAGGGGGGACTATCAAGAGACCCAGTACTTC.